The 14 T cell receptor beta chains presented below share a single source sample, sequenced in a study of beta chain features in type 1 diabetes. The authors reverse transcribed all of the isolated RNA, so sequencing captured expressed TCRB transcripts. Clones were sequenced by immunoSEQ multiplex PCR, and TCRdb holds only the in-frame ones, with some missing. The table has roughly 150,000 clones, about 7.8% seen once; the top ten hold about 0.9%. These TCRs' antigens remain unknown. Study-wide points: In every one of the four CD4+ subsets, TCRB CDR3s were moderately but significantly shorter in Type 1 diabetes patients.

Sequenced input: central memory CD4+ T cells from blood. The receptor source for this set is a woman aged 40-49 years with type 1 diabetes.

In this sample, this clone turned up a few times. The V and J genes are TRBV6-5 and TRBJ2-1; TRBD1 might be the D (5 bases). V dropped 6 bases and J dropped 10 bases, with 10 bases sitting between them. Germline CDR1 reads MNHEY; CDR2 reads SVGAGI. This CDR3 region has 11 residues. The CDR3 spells CASSQHREQFF. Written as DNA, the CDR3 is TGTGCCAGCAGCCAACACAGGGAGCAGTTCTTC.

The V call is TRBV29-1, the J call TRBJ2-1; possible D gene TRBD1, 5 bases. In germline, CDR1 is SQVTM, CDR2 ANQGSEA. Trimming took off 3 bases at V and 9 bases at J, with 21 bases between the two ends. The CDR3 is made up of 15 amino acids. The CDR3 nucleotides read TGCAGCGTTGACTGGTCCGCAGGGAAAGTCGGTGAGCAGTTCTTC. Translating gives CSVDWSAGKVGEQFF.

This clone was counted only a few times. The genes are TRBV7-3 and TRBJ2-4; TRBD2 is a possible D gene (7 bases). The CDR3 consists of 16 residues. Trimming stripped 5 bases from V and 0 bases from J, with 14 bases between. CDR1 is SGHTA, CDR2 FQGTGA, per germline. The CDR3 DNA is TGTGCCAGCAGCCCCGGGGGAGGGGGAGCCAAAAACATTCAGTACTTC. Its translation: CASSPGGGGAKNIQYF. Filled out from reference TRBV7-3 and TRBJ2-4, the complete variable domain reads GAGVSQTPSNKVTEKGKYVELRCDPISGHTALYWYRQSLGQGPEFLIYFQGTGAADDSGLPNDRFFAVRPEGSVSTLKIQRTERGDSAVYLCASSPGGGGAKNIQYFGAGTRLSVL.

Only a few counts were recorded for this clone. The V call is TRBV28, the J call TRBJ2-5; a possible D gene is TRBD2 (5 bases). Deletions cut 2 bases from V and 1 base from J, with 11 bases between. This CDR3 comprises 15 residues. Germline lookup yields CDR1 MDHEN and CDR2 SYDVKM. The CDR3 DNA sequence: TGTGCCAGCAGTTTAAGAGGACTCCCCCAAGAGACCCAGTACTTC. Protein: CASSLRGLPQETQYF.

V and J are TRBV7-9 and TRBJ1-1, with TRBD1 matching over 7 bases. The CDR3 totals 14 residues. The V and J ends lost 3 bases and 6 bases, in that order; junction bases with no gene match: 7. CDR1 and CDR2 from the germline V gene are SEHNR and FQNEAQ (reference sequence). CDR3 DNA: TGTGCCAGCAGCTTTCCCGGACAGGCCGCTGAAGCTTTCTTT. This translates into CASSFPGQAAEAFF. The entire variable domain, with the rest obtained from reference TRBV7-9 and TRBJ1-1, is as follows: DTGVSQNPRHKITKRGQNVTFRCDPISEHNRLYWYRQTLGQGPEFLTYFQNEAQLEKSRLLSDRFSAERPKGSFSTLEIQRTEQGDSAMYLCASSFPGQAAEAFFGQGTRLTVV.

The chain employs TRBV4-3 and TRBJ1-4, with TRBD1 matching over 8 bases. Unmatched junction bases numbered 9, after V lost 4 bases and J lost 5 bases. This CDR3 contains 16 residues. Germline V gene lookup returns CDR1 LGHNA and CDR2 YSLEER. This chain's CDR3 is CASSRGGQGRNEKLFF. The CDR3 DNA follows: TGCGCCAGCAGCCGAGGTGGACAGGGCAGGAATGAAAAACTGTTTTTT.

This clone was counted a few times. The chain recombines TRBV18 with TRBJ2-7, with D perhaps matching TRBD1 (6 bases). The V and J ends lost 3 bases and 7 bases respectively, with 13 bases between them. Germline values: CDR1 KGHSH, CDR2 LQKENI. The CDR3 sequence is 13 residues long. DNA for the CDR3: TGTGCCAGCTCACCCAACAGGGATGTGGAGCAGTACTTC. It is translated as CASSPNRDVEQYF.

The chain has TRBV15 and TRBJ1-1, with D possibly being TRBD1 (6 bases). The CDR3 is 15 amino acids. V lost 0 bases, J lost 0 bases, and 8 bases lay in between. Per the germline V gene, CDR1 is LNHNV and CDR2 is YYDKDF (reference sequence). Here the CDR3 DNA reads TGTGCCACCAGCAGAGATACAGGGCTGAACACTGAAGCTTTCTTT. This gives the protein CATSRDTGLNTEAFF.

CDR3 DNA sequence: TGTGCCAGCAGCTCACAGGGGGGGTTTGAAGCTTTCTTT. It encodes CASSSQGGFEAFF. This chain uses TRBV7-2 with TRBJ1-1, with 8 bases aligning to TRBD1. J gave up 7 bases and V 4 bases, and 5 bases lay outside the gene matches. The CDR3 has 13 amino acids. CDR1 is SGHTA and CDR2 is FQGNSA in the germline V gene.

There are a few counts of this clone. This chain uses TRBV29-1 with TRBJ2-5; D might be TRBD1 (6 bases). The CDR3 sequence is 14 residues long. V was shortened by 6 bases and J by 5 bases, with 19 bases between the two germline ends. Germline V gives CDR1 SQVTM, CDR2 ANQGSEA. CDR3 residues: CSVANPTGFETQYF. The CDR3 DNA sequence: TGCAGCGTAGCCAATCCGACAGGTTTTGAGACCCAGTACTTC.

The CDR3 DNA follows: TGTGCCAGCAGCCCAAGGGGGGGCAGCCCAGGTGCTGGAAACACCATATATTTT. It translates to CASSPRGGSPGAGNTIYF. V is TRBV5-4 and J is TRBJ1-3; the D gene is possibly TRBD1 (6 bases). This CDR3 has 18 amino acids. Trimming shortened V by 4 bases and J by 2 bases, and 22 bases separated the two germline ends. The germline gives CDR1 SGHNT, CDR2 YYREEE (reference sequence).

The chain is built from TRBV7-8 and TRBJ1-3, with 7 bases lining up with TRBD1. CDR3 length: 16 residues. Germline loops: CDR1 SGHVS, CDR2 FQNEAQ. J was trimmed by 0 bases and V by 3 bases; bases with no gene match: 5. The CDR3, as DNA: TGTGCCAGCAGCTTTTGGGACAGACCCTCTGGAAACACCATATATTTT. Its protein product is CASSFWDRPSGNTIYF.

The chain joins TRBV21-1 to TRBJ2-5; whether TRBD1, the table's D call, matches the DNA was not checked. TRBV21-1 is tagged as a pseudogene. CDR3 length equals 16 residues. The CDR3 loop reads CASSSRGWYFQETQYF. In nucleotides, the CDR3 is TGTGCCAGCTCCTCCAGGGGGTGGTACTTCCAAGAGACCCAGTACTTC.

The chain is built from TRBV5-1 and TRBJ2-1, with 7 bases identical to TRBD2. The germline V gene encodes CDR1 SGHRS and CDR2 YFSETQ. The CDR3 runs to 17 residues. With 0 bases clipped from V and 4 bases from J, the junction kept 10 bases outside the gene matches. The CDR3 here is CASSLAAGSGGYNEQFF. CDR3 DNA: TGCGCCAGCAGCTTGGCGGCAGGCTCCGGGGGGTACAATGAGCAGTTCTTC.